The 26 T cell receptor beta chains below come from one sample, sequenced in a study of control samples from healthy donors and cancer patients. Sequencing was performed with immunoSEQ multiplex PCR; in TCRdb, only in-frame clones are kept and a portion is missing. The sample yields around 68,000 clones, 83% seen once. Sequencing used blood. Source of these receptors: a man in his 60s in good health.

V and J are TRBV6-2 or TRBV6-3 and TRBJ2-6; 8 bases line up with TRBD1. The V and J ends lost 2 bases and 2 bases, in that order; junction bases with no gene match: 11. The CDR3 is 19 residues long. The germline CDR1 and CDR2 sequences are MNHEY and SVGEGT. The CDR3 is CASSYEAGGLPPGANVLTF. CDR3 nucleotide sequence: TGTGCCAGCAGTTACGAAGCAGGGGGCCTCCCCCCTGGGGCCAACGTCCTGACTTTC.

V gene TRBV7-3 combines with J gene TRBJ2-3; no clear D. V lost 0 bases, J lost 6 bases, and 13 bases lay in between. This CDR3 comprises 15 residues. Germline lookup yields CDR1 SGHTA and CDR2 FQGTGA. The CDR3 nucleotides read TGTGCCAGCAGCTTAACGTCGTCCCTTGGGGATACGCAGTATTTT. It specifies CASSLTSSLGDTQYF.

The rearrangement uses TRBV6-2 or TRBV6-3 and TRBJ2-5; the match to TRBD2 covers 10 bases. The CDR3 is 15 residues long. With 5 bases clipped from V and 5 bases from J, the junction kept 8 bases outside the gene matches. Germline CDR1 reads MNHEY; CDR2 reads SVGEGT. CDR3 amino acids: CASSPYQREGETQYF. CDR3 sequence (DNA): TGTGCCAGCAGTCCCTACCAGCGGGAGGGCGAGACCCAGTACTTC.

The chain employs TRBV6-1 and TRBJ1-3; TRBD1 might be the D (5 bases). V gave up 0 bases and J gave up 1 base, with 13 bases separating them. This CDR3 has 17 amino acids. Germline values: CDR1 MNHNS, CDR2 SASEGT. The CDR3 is CASSEALGGRSGNTIYF. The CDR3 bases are TGTGCCAGCAGTGAAGCGCTTGGGGGAAGGTCTGGAAACACCATATATTTT.

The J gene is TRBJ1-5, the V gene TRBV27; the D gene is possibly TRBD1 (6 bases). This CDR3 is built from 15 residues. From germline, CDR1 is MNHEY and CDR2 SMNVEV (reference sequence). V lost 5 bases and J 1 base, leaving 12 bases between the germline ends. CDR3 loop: CASSGGARSNQPQHF. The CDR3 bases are TGTGCCAGCAGTGGGGGGGCCCGCAGCAATCAGCCCCAGCATTTT.

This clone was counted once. The CDR3 coding sequence is TGTGCCAGCAGCTTGCAGACAGGGCTAACAGATACGCAGTATTTT. Translation gives CASSLQTGLTDTQYF. The V call is TRBV5-5, the J call TRBJ2-3; 7 bases match TRBD1. The CDR3 is made up of 15 amino acids. Looked up from germline, CDR1 is SGHKS and CDR2 is YYEKEE (reference sequence). V shed 1 base and J 3 bases; nucleotides not matched to a gene: 5.

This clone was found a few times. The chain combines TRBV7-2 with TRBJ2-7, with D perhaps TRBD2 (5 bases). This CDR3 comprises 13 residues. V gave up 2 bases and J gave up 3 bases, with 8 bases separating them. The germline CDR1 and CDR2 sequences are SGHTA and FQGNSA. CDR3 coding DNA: TGTGCCAGCAGCTTAAATCGGGACTACGAGCAGTACTTC. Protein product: CASSLNRDYEQYF.

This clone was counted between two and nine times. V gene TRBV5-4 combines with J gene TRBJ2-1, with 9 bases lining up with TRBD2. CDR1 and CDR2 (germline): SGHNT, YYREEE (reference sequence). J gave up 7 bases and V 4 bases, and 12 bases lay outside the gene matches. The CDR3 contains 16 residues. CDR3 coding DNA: TGTGCCAGCAGCGCCCTGGGACTAGCCCTGAAAAATGAGCAGTTCTTC. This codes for CASSALGLALKNEQFF. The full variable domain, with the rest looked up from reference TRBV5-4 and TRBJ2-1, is ETGVTQSPTHLIKTRGQQVTLRCSSQSGHNTVSWYQQALGQGPQFIFQYYREEENGRGNFPPRFSGLQFPNYSSELNVNALELDDSALYLCASSALGLALKNEQFFGPGTRLTVL.

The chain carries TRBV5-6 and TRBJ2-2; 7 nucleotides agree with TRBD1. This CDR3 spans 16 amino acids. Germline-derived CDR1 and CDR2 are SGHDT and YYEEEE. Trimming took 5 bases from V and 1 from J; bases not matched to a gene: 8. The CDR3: CASRPGPGGNTGELFF. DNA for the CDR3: TGTGCCAGCAGACCGGGGCCAGGGGGGAACACCGGGGAGCTGTTTTTT.

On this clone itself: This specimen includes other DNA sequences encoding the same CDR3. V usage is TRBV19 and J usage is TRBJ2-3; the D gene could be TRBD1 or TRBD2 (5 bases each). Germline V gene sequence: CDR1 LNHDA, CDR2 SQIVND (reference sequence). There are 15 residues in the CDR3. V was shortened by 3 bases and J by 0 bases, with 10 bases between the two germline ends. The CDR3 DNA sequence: TGTGCCAGTAGTATCGGGGCTGCTAGCACAGATACGCAGTATTTT. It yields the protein CASSIGAASTDTQYF.

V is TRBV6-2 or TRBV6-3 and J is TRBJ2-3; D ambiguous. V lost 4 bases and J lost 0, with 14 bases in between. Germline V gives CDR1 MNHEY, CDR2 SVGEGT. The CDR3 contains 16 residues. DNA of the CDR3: TGTGCCAGCAGTTTCCACACGGGTTCTAGCACAGATACGCAGTATTTT. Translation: CASSFHTGSSTDTQYF.

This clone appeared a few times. The CDR3 here is CASSFSESYNEQFF. The CDR3 DNA reads TGTGCCAGCAGTTTCTCCGAGAGTTACAATGAGCAGTTCTTC. This chain joins TRBV6-2 or TRBV6-3 and TRBJ2-1; D ambiguous. V shed 4 bases and J shed 4 bases, with 11 bases lying between them. The germline V gene encodes CDR1 MNHEY and CDR2 SVGEGT. This CDR3 comprises 14 residues.

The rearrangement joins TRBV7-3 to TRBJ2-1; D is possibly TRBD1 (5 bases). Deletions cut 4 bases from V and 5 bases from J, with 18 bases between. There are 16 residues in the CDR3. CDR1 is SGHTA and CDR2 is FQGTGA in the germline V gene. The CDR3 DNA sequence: TGTGCCAGCAGCTCTTTGGGGCCCAGTGGCGACAATGAGCAGTTCTTC. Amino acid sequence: CASSSLGPSGDNEQFF. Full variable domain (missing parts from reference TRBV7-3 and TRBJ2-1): GAGVSQTPSNKVTEKGKYVELRCDPISGHTALYWYRQSLGQGPEFLIYFQGTGAADDSGLPNDRFFAVRPEGSVSTLKIQRTERGDSAVYLCASSSLGPSGDNEQFFGPGTRLTVL.

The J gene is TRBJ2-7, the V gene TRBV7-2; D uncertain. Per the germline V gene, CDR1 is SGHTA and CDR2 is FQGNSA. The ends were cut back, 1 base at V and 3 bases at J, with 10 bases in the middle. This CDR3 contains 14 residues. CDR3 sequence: CASSLVRTNYEQYF. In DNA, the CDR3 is TGTGCCAGCAGCTTAGTCCGGACCAACTACGAGCAGTACTTC. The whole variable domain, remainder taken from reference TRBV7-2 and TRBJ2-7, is GAGVSQSPSNKVTEKGKDVELRCDPISGHTALYWYRQSLGQGLEFLIYFQGNSAPDKSGLPSDRFSAERTGGSVSTLTIQRTQQEDSAVYLCASSLVRTNYEQYFGPGTRLTVT.

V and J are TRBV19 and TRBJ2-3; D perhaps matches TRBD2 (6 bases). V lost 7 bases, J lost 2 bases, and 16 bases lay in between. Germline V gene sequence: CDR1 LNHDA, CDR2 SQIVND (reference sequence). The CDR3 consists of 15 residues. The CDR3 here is CASTIGLANTDTQYF. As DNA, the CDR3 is TGTGCCAGTACCATCGGCCTAGCGAACACAGATACGCAGTATTTT.

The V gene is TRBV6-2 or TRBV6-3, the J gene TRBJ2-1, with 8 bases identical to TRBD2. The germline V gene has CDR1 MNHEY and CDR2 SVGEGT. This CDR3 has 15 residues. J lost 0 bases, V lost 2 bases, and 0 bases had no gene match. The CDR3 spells CASSYGTSSYNEQFF. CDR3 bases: TGTGCCAGCAGTTACGGGACTAGCTCCTACAATGAGCAGTTCTTC.

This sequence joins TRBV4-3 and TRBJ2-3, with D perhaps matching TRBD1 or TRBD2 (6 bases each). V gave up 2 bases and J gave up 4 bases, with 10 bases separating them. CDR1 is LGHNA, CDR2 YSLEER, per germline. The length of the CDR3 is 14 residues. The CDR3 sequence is CASSQPGGPDTQYF. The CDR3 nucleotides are TGCGCCAGCAGCCAACCTGGGGGGCCAGATACGCAGTATTTT.

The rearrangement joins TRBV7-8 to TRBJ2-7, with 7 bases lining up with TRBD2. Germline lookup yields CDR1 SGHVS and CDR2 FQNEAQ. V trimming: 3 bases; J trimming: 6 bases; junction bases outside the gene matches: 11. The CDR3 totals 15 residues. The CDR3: CASSFTGTPGGEQYF. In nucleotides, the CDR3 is TGTGCCAGCAGCTTTACCGGGACTCCGGGGGGCGAGCAGTACTTC.

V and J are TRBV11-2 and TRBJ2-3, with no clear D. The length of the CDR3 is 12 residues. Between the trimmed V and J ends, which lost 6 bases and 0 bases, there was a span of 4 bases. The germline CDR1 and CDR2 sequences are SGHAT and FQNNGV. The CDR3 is CASSQSTDTQYF. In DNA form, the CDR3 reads TGTGCCAGCAGTCAAAGCACAGATACGCAGTATTTT.

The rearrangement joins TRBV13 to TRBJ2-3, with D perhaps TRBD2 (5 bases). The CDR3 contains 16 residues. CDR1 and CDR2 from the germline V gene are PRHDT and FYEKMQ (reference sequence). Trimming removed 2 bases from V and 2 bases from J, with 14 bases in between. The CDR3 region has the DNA TGTGCCAGCAGCTTACGAGGGAAGACTTACACAGATACGCAGTATTTT. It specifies CASSLRGKTYTDTQYF.

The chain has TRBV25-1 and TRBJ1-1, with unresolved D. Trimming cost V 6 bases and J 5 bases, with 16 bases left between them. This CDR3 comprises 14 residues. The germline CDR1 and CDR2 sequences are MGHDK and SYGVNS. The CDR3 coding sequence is TGTGCCAGCAGCCCCCGAGGGCGTCGGACTGAAGCTTTCTTT. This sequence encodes CASSPRGRRTEAFF. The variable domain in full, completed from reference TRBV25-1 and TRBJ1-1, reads EADIYQTPRYLVIGTGKKITLECSQTMGHDKMYWYQQDPGMELHLIHYSYGVNSTEKGDLSSESTVSRIRTEHFPLTLESARPSHTSQYLCASSPRGRRTEAFFGQGTRLTVV.

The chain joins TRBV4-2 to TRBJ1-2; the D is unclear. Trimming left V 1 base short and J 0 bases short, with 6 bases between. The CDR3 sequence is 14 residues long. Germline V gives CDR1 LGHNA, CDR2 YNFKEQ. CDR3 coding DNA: TGTGCCAGCAGCCAAGGGGCTACTAACTATGGCTACACCTTC. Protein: CASSQGATNYGYTF.

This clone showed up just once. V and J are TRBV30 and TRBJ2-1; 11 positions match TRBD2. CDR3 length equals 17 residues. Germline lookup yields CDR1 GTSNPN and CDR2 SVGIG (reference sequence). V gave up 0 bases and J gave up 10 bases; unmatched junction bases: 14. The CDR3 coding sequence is TGTGCCTGGAGTGTGTGGGGTGAACTAGCGGGAGTTGGAGAGCAGTTCTTC. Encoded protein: CAWSVWGELAGVGEQFF. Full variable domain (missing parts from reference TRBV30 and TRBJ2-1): SQTIHQWPATLVQPVGSPLSLECTVEGTSNPNLYWYRQAAGRGLQLLFYSVGIGQISSEVPQNLSASRPQDRQFILSSKKLLLSDSGFYLCAWSVWGELAGVGEQFFGPGTRLTVL.

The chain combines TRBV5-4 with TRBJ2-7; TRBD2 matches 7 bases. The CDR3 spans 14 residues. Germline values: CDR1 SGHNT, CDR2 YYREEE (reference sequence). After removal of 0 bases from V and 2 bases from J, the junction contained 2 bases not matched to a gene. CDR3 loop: CASSLESGTYEQYF. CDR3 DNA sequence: TGTGCCAGCAGCTTGGAAAGCGGGACCTACGAGCAGTACTTC.

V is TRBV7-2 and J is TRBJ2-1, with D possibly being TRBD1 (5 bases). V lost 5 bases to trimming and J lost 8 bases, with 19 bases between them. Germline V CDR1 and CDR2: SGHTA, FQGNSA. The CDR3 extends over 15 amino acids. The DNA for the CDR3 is TGTGCCAGCAGCCCCGCTAGGGGCGCTTTTCATGAGCAGTTCTTC. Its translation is CASSPARGAFHEQFF. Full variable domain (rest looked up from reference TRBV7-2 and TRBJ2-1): GAGVSQSPSNKVTEKGKDVELRCDPISGHTALYWYRQSLGQGLEFLIYFQGNSAPDKSGLPSDRFSAERTGGSVSTLTIQRTQQEDSAVYLCASSPARGAFHEQFFGPGTRLTVL.

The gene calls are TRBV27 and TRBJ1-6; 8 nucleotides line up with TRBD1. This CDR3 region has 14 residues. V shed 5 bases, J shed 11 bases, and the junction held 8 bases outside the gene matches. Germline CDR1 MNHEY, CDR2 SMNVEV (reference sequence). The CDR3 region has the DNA TGTGCCAGCAGTCCTGGACAGGGAATCCCACCCCTCCACTTT. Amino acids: CASSPGQGIPPLHF.